The T cell receptor beta chain under discussion was sequenced for a study of CD8 T cells in ankylosing spondylitis. General study points: Ankylosing spondylitis blood seemed to carry a telltale TCR beta motif made of several highly homologous variants. Disease-linked clones were found to be CD8+ and relatively rare in peripheral blood.

This clonotype was recorded a few times. Its antigen is currently unknown. 5'-RACE, quantitative and with molecular barcodes, yielded the TCR beta libraries. TCRdb independently ran MiXCR on the 5' RACE reads; one entry per CDR3 protein. The table records 500,000 to 550,000 distinct CDR3 sequences, more than 9.5% of them present only once. The CDR3 consists of 13 residues. Germline CDR1 MNHEY, CDR2 SVGAGI. With 0 bases removed from V and 3 bases from J, the gap between germline ends came to 5 bases. Material for sequencing was blood, either unsorted or a sorted T cell fraction (not recorded which). The chain has TRBV6-5 and TRBJ1-1; D gene ambiguous. The clonotype comes from a male donor with ankylosing spondylitis. Here the CDR3 reads CASSYSADTEAFF. CDR3 nucleotide sequence: TGTGCCAGCAGTTACTCTGCGGACACTGAAGCTTTCTTT.